This T cell receptor beta chain was found in a study of T cell changes during pregnancy in multiple sclerosis. Germline lookup yields CDR1 MNHEY and CDR2 SVGAGI. The CDR3 runs to 14 residues. The V end lost 4 bases, the J end lost 0 bases, and 9 bases lay between the germline ends. Data came from immunoSEQ multiplex PCR; TCRdb stores just in-frame clones and leaves some out. The sample has tens of thousands of clones; 85% to 95% are singletons. This chain links TRBV6-5 with TRBJ1-1; a possible D gene is TRBD1 (5 bases). This clonotype was obtained from a female donor with multiple sclerosis, enrolled in a pregnancy study. Material: CD4+ T cells from peripheral blood mononuclear cells, obtained in the third trimester of pregnancy. The CDR3 reads CASSSQVMNTEAFF. DNA of the CDR3: TGTGCCAGCAGTTCACAGGTGATGAACACTGAAGCTTTCTTT.